Shown below are 32 T cell receptor beta chains from a single sample sequenced in a study of CD8+ T cells in alopecia areata (dated by TCRdb to the late 2010s). The library came from the immunoSEQ multiplex PCR assay. RNA was extracted from all samples and reverse transcribed into cDNA, which served as template for TCR sequencing. TCRdb retrieved this table from immuneACCESS and kept in-frame rearrangements only. Not all clones are present; in checked studies, unresolved V genes account for under half, and no reason is known for the remainder. Across this sample there are roughly 140,000 clones, with around 49% seen only once. The ten largest clonotypes hold roughly 0.99% of the sample. Interpreted using the paper, the time point label stands for: baseline before oral tofacitinib. Material: CD4+ T cells sorted from blood, obtained at week 0. The receptors were gathered from a human donor with alopecia areata.

The rearrangement uses TRBV7-9 and TRBJ1-2; D unresolved. The CDR3 loop spans 12 amino acids. Germline V CDR1 and CDR2: SEHNR, FQNEAQ (reference sequence). Trimming pared 1 base from V and 8 bases from J, leaving 8 bases between. CDR3 amino acids: CASSLDKGGYTF. CDR3 nucleotides: TGTGCCAGCAGCTTAGATAAAGGAGGCTACACCTTC.

The rearrangement uses TRBV10-3 and TRBJ1-2; 7 bases match TRBD1. The CDR3 loop spans 11 amino acids. The germline V gene has CDR1 ENHRY and CDR2 SYGVKD. J lost 8 bases, V lost 11 bases, and 8 bases had no gene match. This CDR3 reads CAAETGRGYTF. CDR3 nucleotides: TGTGCCGCCGAGACAGGGCGAGGCTACACCTTC.

The CDR3, as DNA: TGCGCCAGCAGCCAAGAAAGTATCCAAGAGACCCAGTACTTC. Encoded protein: CASSQESIQETQYF. The rearrangement uses TRBV4-1 and TRBJ2-5; D remains ambiguous. This CDR3 is 14 amino acids long. The germline CDR1 and CDR2 sequences are MGHRA and YSYEKL. V lost 0 bases and J 1 base, leaving 6 bases between the germline ends.

This clone was seen a few times. The chain couples TRBV7-8 to TRBJ1-1, with 9 bases identical to TRBD1. The ends lost 5 bases at V and 4 bases at J; junction bases unmatched: 8. The CDR3 spans 15 residues. Germline V CDR1 and CDR2: SGHVS, FQNEAQ. CDR3 coding DNA: TGTGCCAGCAGCGAGGGGACAGGGTTTATCACTGAAGCTTTCTTT. It encodes CASSEGTGFITEAFF.

This clone came up once. The chain recombines TRBV30 with TRBJ2-5, with a tentative D call TRBD2 (6 bases). CDR3 length: 16 residues. In germline, CDR1 is GTSNPN, CDR2 SVGIG (reference sequence). V was clipped by 4 bases and J by 5 bases, with 23 bases between them. In nucleotides, the CDR3 is TGTGCCTGGAAAGAGTTGGGGGGTGTTAAGTGGGAGACCCAGTACTTC. Residues: CAWKELGGVKWETQYF.

This chain links TRBV10-3 with TRBJ1-5, with TRBD1 matching 8 bases. Germline lookup yields CDR1 ENHRY and CDR2 SYGVKD. This CDR3 has 15 residues. Germline trimming cut 4 bases from V and 7 bases from J; bases unmatched to any gene: 9. Here the CDR3 DNA reads TGTGCCATCAGTGGGGGGACAGGTGCCCTCCAGCCCCAGCATTTT. Its protein is CAISGGTGALQPQHF.

This rearrangement joins TRBV15 to TRBJ2-5; D remains ambiguous. The length of the CDR3 is 13 residues. With 1 base removed from V and 3 bases from J, the gap between germline ends came to 6 bases. Germline V gene data show CDR1 as LNHNV and CDR2 as YYDKDF (reference sequence). DNA for the CDR3: TGTGCCACCAGCAGAGTAGGTGAAGAGACCCAGTACTTC. Translated, it gives CATSRVGEETQYF.

This clone was observed a few times. The chain has TRBV18 and TRBJ2-1; 7 nucleotides line up with TRBD1. Germline trimming cut 3 bases from V and 1 base from J; bases unmatched to any gene: 6. CDR1 and CDR2 (germline): KGHSH, LQKENI. CDR3 length: 16 amino acids. DNA of the CDR3: TGTGCCAGCTCACCCACAGGGGCCTGGTCCTACAATGAGCAGTTCTTC. Its translation: CASSPTGAWSYNEQFF.

The chain carries TRBV7-8 and TRBJ2-7, with D maybe TRBD1 (6 bases). Per germline, CDR1 SGHVS and CDR2 FQNEAQ. Trimming removed 2 bases at V and 7 bases at J, with 12 bases between. The CDR3 consists of 13 residues. DNA for the CDR3: TGTGCCAGCAGCTTAAAACAGGGTGGTGAGCAGTACTTC. Translating it yields CASSLKQGGEQYF.

The rearrangement uses TRBV28 and TRBJ2-1, with D tentatively TRBD2 (6 bases). Germline V gene lookup returns CDR1 MDHEN and CDR2 SYDVKM. V lost 4 bases to trimming and J lost 4 bases, with 26 bases between them. This CDR3 spans 19 amino acids. The DNA for the CDR3 is TGTGCCAGCAGTTCGCCCGGCCAACGGGACTCCGGGATATACAATGAGCAGTTCTTC. Encoded protein: CASSSPGQRDSGIYNEQFF.

The rearrangement joins TRBV5-6 to TRBJ2-3; 8 nucleotides align to TRBD1. Germline CDR1 SGHDT, CDR2 YYEEEE. CDR3 length equals 16 residues. V lost 4 bases, J lost 0 bases, and 7 bases stayed unmatched. CDR3 nucleotides: TGTGCCAGCAGCCCACAGACAGGGGCAAGCACAGATACGCAGTATTTT. It encodes CASSPQTGASTDTQYF.

In this sample, this clone turned up a few times. This chain joins TRBV29-1 and TRBJ2-3, with 9 bases lining up with TRBD1. V lost 5 bases, J lost 0 bases, and 6 bases stayed unmatched. CDR1 is SQVTM, CDR2 ANQGSEA, per germline. This CDR3 is built from 15 residues. The CDR3 here is CSVTGTGKSTDTQYF. CDR3 DNA sequence: TGCAGCGTTACCGGGACAGGGAAAAGCACAGATACGCAGTATTTT.

This clone was found a few times. J is TRBJ2-1 and V is TRBV29-1, with a weak D call TRBD2 (5 bases). V dropped 0 bases and J dropped 8 bases, with 20 bases sitting between them. CDR1 and CDR2 (germline): SQVTM, ANQGSEA. CDR3 length: 16 amino acids. In DNA form, the CDR3 reads TGCAGCGTTGAAGAAAGGGTACTAGTGATTTCGTATGAGCAGTTCTTC. Encoded protein: CSVEERVLVISYEQFF.

This sequence joins TRBV11-2 and TRBJ2-7; D could derive from TRBD1 or TRBD2 (5 bases each). The V and J ends lost 4 bases and 3 bases respectively, with 16 bases between them. The CDR3 length is 15 residues. Germline V gene lookup returns CDR1 SGHAT and CDR2 FQNNGV. The CDR3: CASSSLGDPFYEQYF. Here the CDR3 DNA reads TGTGCCAGCAGCTCCCTAGGGGACCCCTTCTACGAGCAGTACTTC. Variable domain in full (rest from reference TRBV11-2 and TRBJ2-7): EAGVAQSPRYKIIEKRQSVAFWCNPISGHATLYWYQQILGQGPKLLIQFQNNGVVDDSQLPKDRFSAERLKGVDSTLKIQPAKLEDSAVYLCASSSLGDPFYEQYFGPGTRLTVT.

The V and J genes are TRBV7-2 and TRBJ2-1; 9 bases are a match to TRBD2. The ends lost 5 bases at V and 10 bases at J; junction bases unmatched: 3. In germline, CDR1 is SGHTA, CDR2 FQGNSA. The CDR3 sequence is 12 residues long. For the CDR3, the DNA is TGTGCCAGCAGCCCTAGCGGGGTCGAGCAGTTCTTC. As protein: CASSPSGVEQFF.

This chain joins TRBV19 and TRBJ2-1; possibly TRBD2 for D (5 bases). The CDR3 loop spans 15 amino acids. Trimming pared 4 bases from V and 7 bases from J, leaving 17 bases between. CDR1 and CDR2 (germline): LNHDA, SQIVND (reference sequence). The CDR3 loop reads CASSTHRGGGNEQFF. The CDR3 DNA is TGTGCCAGTAGTACCCACCGCGGTGGAGGTAATGAGCAGTTCTTC.

This rearrangement joins TRBV7-2 to TRBJ1-1, with D maybe TRBD1 (5 bases). Germline-derived CDR1 and CDR2 are SGHTA and FQGNSA. The CDR3 contains 14 residues. Deletions cut 1 base from V and 9 bases from J, with 15 bases between. CDR3 residues: CASSLGRPTDKAFF. In nucleotides, the CDR3 is TGTGCCAGCAGCTTAGGCCGCCCGACAGACAAAGCTTTCTTT.

The chain combines TRBV7-8 with TRBJ2-1; D uncertain. V was trimmed by 5 bases and J by 7 bases, leaving 18 bases between them. CDR1 and CDR2 from the germline V gene are SGHVS and FQNEAQ. The CDR3 runs to 15 residues. CDR3 residues: CASSPGRPIINEQFF. The CDR3 DNA reads TGTGCCAGCAGCCCAGGACGCCCGATTATAAATGAGCAGTTCTTC.

This clone was recorded a few times. The chain combines TRBV5-1 with TRBJ1-1; D uncertain. Germline CDR1 SGHRS, CDR2 YFSETQ. The CDR3 runs to 14 residues. V shed 0 bases and J shed 1 base, with 7 bases lying between them. Here the CDR3 DNA reads TGCGCCAGCAGCTTGGGAGTCCCGAACACTGAAGCTTTCTTT. Encoded protein: CASSLGVPNTEAFF.

This sequence joins TRBV6-1 and TRBJ2-7; TRBD2 agrees at 11 bases. The germline CDR1 and CDR2 sequences are MNHNS and SASEGT. This CDR3 is 15 amino acids long. J gave up 3 bases and V 6 bases, and 7 bases lay outside the gene matches. As DNA, the CDR3 is TGTGCCAGCAGGCCGACTAGCGGGACAGGCTACGAGCAGTACTTC. Protein sequence: CASRPTSGTGYEQYF.

The sample holds a few counts of this clone. The chain carries TRBV30 and TRBJ2-7, with no clear D. CDR1 and CDR2 from the germline V gene are GTSNPN and SVGIG (reference sequence). The CDR3 runs 8 residues. CDR3 protein: CAPYEQYF. The CDR3 DNA sequence: TGTGCACCCTACGAGCAGTACTTC.

The table lists this clone with a few counts. V is TRBV29-1 and J is TRBJ2-3; 14 positions agree with TRBD2. The germline V gene encodes CDR1 SQVTM and CDR2 ANQGSEA. This CDR3 contains 15 residues. J was trimmed by 3 bases and V by 6 bases; bases with no gene match: 5. The CDR3 DNA sequence: TGCAGCGTATCGGGACTAGCGGGAGTAACAGATACGCAGTATTTT. It is translated as CSVSGLAGVTDTQYF.

This clone was counted a few times. The chain recombines TRBV4-3 with TRBJ2-1, with 11 nucleotides matching TRBD2. CDR3 size: 15 residues. CDR1 is LGHNA and CDR2 is YSLEER in the germline V gene. The trim removed 3 bases at V and 9 bases at J, leaving 7 bases unmatched. Written as DNA, the CDR3 is TGCGCCAGCAGCCAGATAGCGGGAGGGCCTGTTGAGCAGTTCTTC. Residues: CASSQIAGGPVEQFF.

This clone was recorded a few times. The V call is TRBV7-2, the J call TRBJ2-6; the D gene is possibly TRBD1 (6 bases). Looked up from germline, CDR1 is SGHTA and CDR2 is FQGNSA. Trimming cost V 7 bases and J 2 bases, with 12 bases left between them. The CDR3 loop spans 15 amino acids. CDR3 protein: CASKEQGPGANVLTF. CDR3 DNA sequence: TGTGCCAGCAAGGAACAGGGACCTGGGGCCAACGTCCTGACTTTC. Based on the CDR3 plus reference TRBV7-2 and TRBJ2-6, the full variable domain is GAGVSQSPSNKVTEKGKDVELRCDPISGHTALYWYRQSLGQGLEFLIYFQGNSAPDKSGLPSDRFSAERTGGSVSTLTIQRTQQEDSAVYLCASKEQGPGANVLTFGAGSRLTVL.

CDR3 protein: CAWSALIEQYF. The DNA for the CDR3 is TGTGCCTGGAGTGCCCTCATCGAGCAGTACTTC. The chain couples TRBV30 to TRBJ2-7; D is uncertain. There are 11 residues in the CDR3. Per germline, CDR1 GTSNPN and CDR2 SVGIG (reference sequence). The V gene lost 1 base and the J gene lost 6 bases, with 7 bases spanning the gap.

The chain combines TRBV7-2 with TRBJ2-5; maybe TRBD2 (6 bases). V lost 2 bases, J lost 12 bases, and 10 bases lay in between. The CDR3 sequence is 11 residues long. Germline assignment: CDR1 SGHTA and CDR2 FQGNSA. The CDR3 sequence: CASSLTGEEYF. Written as DNA, the CDR3 is TGTGCCAGCAGCTTAACGGGGGAGGAGTACTTC.

The CDR3 region is CAWSGVGTEAFF. The CDR3 coding sequence is TGTGCCTGGTCCGGAGTGGGGACTGAAGCTTTCTTT. The chain recombines TRBV30 with TRBJ1-1; D gene ambiguous. Germline loops: CDR1 GTSNPN, CDR2 SVGIG (reference sequence). V was clipped by 5 bases and J by 5 bases, with 12 bases between them. CDR3 length equals 12 residues.

V is TRBV29-1 and J is TRBJ2-7; D remains ambiguous. The V end lost 6 bases, the J end lost 2 bases, and 14 bases lay between the germline ends. Looked up from germline, CDR1 is SQVTM and CDR2 is ANQGSEA. The CDR3 loop spans 13 amino acids. The CDR3 nucleotides are TGCAGCGTCGCTACCAAACCGCCCTACGAGCAGTACTTC. Translated, it gives CSVATKPPYEQYF.

This clone has a single count. The chain is built from TRBV28 and TRBJ1-1; 9 bases line up with TRBD1. Germline V gene lookup returns CDR1 MDHEN and CDR2 SYDVKM. Germline trimming cut 5 bases from V and 5 bases from J; bases unmatched to any gene: 9. This CDR3 has 15 residues. The CDR3 loop reads CASSTQGAGSTEAFF. The CDR3 DNA reads as TGTGCCAGCAGTACACAGGGGGCCGGATCTACTGAAGCTTTCTTT.

V and J are TRBV7-2 and TRBJ2-1, with TRBD2 identical over 10 bases. In germline, CDR1 is SGHTA, CDR2 FQGNSA. The junction had 4 bases not matched to a gene; V was cut back by 0 bases and J by 8 bases. CDR3 size: 15 residues. The CDR3 nucleotides are TGTGCCAGCAGCTTAGCGCTAGCGGGAGTCGATGAGCAGTTCTTC. Its protein is CASSLALAGVDEQFF.

The chain is built from TRBV5-1 and TRBJ1-1; D remains unclear. V was trimmed by 0 bases and J by 1 base, leaving 4 bases between them. The CDR3 contains 13 residues. Germline CDR1 and CDR2: SGHRS and YFSETQ. The CDR3 spells CASSLEWNTEAFF. Written as DNA, the CDR3 is TGCGCCAGCAGCTTGGAGTGGAACACTGAAGCTTTCTTT.

This sequence joins TRBV6-1 and TRBJ2-5; TRBD2 might be the D (5 bases). This CDR3 has 10 amino acids. V lost 6 bases and J 7 bases, leaving 6 bases between the germline ends. Germline V gene sequence: CDR1 MNHNS, CDR2 SASEGT. In DNA form, the CDR3 reads TGTGCCAGCAGGGGGAGGACCCAGTACTTC. Translated, it gives CASRGRTQYF.